This TCR beta chain was captured by sequencing in a study of blood T cell repertoires in COVID-19. Study-wide context: Sites in the United States, Italy and Spain provided acute and convalescent COVID-19 samples. In each case, the material was cDNA or gDNA derived from T cells, B-cell-depleted T cells, or PBMCs.

CDR1 is SSHAT, CDR2 FNYEAQ, per germline (reference sequence). This CDR3 has 17 amino acids. Sequenced by immunoSEQ multiplex PCR; TCRdb stores in-frame clones only, minus some. The sample contains 150,000 to 200,000 clones, 70% to 85% of which appear only once. On this clone: At one of its ends the junction is not consistent with the germline gene, which may arise from a read error.

Source material: peripheral blood. This rearrangement joins TRBV7-7 to TRBJ2-1, with D perhaps TRBD2 (5 bases). The source is a woman between 25 and 40 years old with acute or convalescent COVID-19. The DNA of the CDR3 is TGTGCTAGCAGCCGGGCCGTATCGGGGAGCTCCTACAATGAGCAGTTCTTC. Translation: CASSRAVSGSSYNEQFF.